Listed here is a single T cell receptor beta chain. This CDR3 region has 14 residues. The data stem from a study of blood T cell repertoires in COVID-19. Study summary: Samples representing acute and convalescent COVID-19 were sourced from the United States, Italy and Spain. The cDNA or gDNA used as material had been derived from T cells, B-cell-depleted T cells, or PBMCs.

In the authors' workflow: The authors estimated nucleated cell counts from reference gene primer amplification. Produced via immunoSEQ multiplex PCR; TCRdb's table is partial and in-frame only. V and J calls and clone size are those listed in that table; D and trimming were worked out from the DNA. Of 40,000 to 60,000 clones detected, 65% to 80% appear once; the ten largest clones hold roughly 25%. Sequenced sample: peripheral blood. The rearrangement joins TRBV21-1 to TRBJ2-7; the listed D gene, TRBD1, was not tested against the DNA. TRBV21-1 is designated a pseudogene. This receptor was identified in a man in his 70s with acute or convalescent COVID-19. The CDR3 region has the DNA TGTGCCAGCAGCAACAACAGGGGGCCCTACGAGCAGTACTTC. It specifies CASSNNRGPYEQYF.